The clone carrying this TCR beta chain was detected only a few times. Its matching antigen is unknown. Using a J-beta primer mix together with a sample-barcoded 5' primer, a second PCR was run for about 6 to 11 cycles. Via MiXCR, TCRdb re-called the 5' RACE reads, giving one row per CDR3 protein. This sample has more than 1,400,000 distinct CDR3 sequences, with 35% to 45% found just once. CDR3 length equals 13 residues. V shed 2 bases and J 8 bases; nucleotides not matched to a gene: 2. This sample stems from a study of blood T cells in healthy people across ages. Overall study context: About one barcoded beta molecule per two T cells was captured by template switching.

Broader study findings: Among long-lived donors, naive CD4+ cells were more numerous and diversity higher than in aged donors. Expanded clonotype changes were possibly confounded by unknown donor CMV status. The study found TCR beta diversity correlated strongly with naive T cell percentage.

V is TRBV12-3 or TRBV12-4 and J is TRBJ1-2, with 10 bases identical to TRBD1. The source of this sequence is a woman aged 18-29 years in good health. Specimen: blood. The CDR3 is CASSLWDRGGYTF. Written as DNA, the CDR3 is TGTGCCAGCAGTTTATGGGACAGGGGCGGCTACACCTTC.